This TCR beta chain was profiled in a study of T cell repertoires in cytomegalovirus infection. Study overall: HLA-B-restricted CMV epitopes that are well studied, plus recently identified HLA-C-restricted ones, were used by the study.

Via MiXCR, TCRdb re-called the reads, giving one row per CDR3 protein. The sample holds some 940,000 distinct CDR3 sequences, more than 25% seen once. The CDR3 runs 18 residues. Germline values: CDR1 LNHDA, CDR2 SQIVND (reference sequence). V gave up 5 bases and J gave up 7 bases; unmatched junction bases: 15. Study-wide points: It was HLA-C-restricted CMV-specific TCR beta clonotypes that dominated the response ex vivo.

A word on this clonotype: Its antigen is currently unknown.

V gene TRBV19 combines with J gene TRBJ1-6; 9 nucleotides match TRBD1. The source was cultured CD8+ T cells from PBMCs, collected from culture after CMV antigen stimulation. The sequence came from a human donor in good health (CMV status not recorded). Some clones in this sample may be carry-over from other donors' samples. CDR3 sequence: CASSGTRRDRDLNSPLHF. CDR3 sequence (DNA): TGTGCCAGTAGTGGCACACGCCGGGACAGGGATTTAAATTCACCCCTCCACTTT.